This T cell receptor beta chain originates from a study of blood T cell repertoires in COVID-19 (dated by TCRdb to the early 2020s). The study in broad terms: Samples covering the acute and convalescent phases of COVID-19 were provided by collaborators in the United States, Italy and Spain. Deeply sampled blood TCRbeta repertoires from subjects exposed to, actively infected with, or recovered from COVID-19 were included in the dataset. The sample metadata nearly always contained a de-identified subject ID, COVID-19 status, age in years and sex. The prospective study material was composed of cDNA or gDNA derived from T cells, B-cell-depleted T cells, or PBMCs. The repertoires were made available in a free public database intended to serve as a resource for research on the immune response to SARS-CoV-2. Where available, HLA class I and class II types were taken from metadata supplied by the sample provider and were not determined by assay-based typing. The samples were drawn from the first 160 participants of the ongoing ImmuneRACE study and from under 1,500 subjects provided by 6 global collaborators.

In the case of this clone: It lacks a known antigen. No qualities accompany the bases; no much larger clone lies one base away.

General study outcomes and caveats: How much clinical and demographic metadata was included differed by source and by participant, and the metadata was provided uncurated.

Participants in the prospective study were enrolled through a virtual design, were aged roughly 18 to 100 years, and lived in 24 United States geographic areas. In the prospective study, cohorts were assigned on the basis of participant-reported clinical history obtained from a screening survey and a study questionnaire. For ImmuneRACE Cohort 3, a participant was defined as recovered based on two consecutive negative NP/OP PCR tests, clearance by a healthcare professional, or resolution of symptoms. In the prospective study, mobile phlebotomists collected whole blood, serum and a nasopharyngeal or oropharyngeal swab from each participant. Additional blood draws and questionnaires over an approximately 2-month period could optionally be provided by prospective study participants. Blood samples from the prospective study were shipped frozen or at room temperature prior to DNA extraction. The CDR3 holds 15 amino acids from the cysteine to the phenylalanine. Only the CDR3 DNA stays, 45 bases, in frame from base 1. According to the germline V gene, CDR1 reads MDHEN and CDR2 reads SYDVKM. The junction shows trimming of 2 bases on V and 1 base on J, and the gene matches do not reach 3 bases of it.

TCRbeta CDR3 regions were amplified from genomic DNA by means of the immunoSEQ Assay, a bias-controlled multiplex PCR. The authors' analysis ran thus. Within the assay, amplification of reference gene primers was used to estimate how many nucleated cells each sample contained. To quantify the absolute abundance of each unique TCRbeta CDR3 rearrangement, sequence reads were collapsed and filtered. Productive Simpson clonality was computed per sample as the square root of Simpson's diversity index over productive rearrangements. TCRdb mirrors the immuneACCESS table, restricted to in-frame sequences. Some clones are absent from its copies; in checked studies, under half trace to an unresolved V gene, and the reason for the others is unknown. V and J calls and clone size come straight from that table; D and trimming were deduced from the DNA. The sample table holds about 170,000 clones, of which approximately 82% were seen once. Around 4.8% of the sample goes to the ten largest clones.

The TCR originated in a woman aged 45-60 years who had recovered from COVID-19. The sequenced sample was PBMCs or T cells enriched from blood (not recorded which). Recombination linked TRBV28 to TRBJ1-1; 8 nucleotides in the junction match TRBD1. CDR3 protein: CASSLGTGTNTEAFF. The nucleotide sequence is given as TGTGCCAGCAGTTTAGGGACAGGTACGAACACTGAAGCTTTCTTT.